Shown below are 11 T cell receptor beta chains from a single sample sequenced in a study of liver allograft versus peripheral blood T cells (dated by TCRdb to 2018 to 2020). As for the study more broadly: T cell receptor repertoires present within transplanted livers were compared with repertoires in the peripheral blood of liver transplant recipients.

The instrument was an Illumina MiSeq. Through fastp at Q25 and MiXCR, TCRdb rebuilt clones from the public reads, retaining in-frame beta chains. Every CDR3 protein is listed once, alongside the most common genes and DNA of its rows. The sample profile shows over 5,500 distinct CDR3 sequences; around 18% of them were found once. The ten largest make up 58% of the sample. The receptors were sampled from a human patient who had a liver transplant. After a transplant, not all T cells may be the patient's own; some may come from the graft donor.

At least ten counts were recorded for this clonotype. In DNA, the CDR3 is TGTGCCAGTAGCCCGCTGCCAAGAGCCCAGAACACTGAAGCTTTCTTT. This encodes CASSPLPRAQNTEAFF. This chain joins TRBV19 and TRBJ1-1; D not resolved. From germline, CDR1 is LNHDA and CDR2 SQIVND (reference sequence). This CDR3 spans 16 amino acids. V lost 6 bases to trimming and J lost 1 base, with 18 bases between them.

The V gene is TRBV12-3 or TRBV12-4, the J gene TRBJ2-2, with D perhaps TRBD1 (5 bases). With 6 bases removed from V and 1 base from J, the gap between germline ends came to 9 bases. The CDR3 length is 14 residues. The CDR3 spells CASRVRGNTGELFF. CDR3 bases: TGTGCCAGCAGAGTAAGGGGGAACACCGGGGAGCTGTTTTTT.

This clonotype was found once. A much larger clone sits a single nucleotide away, making a read error possible. The chain joins TRBV6-2 or TRBV6-3 to TRBJ2-7; D is perhaps TRBD1 (5 bases). The CDR3 covers 14 residues. In germline, CDR1 is MNHEY, CDR2 SVGEGT. The CDR3 DNA is TGTGCCAGCAGCCAGACAGACTTGGCCTACGAGGAGTACTTC. Translated, it gives CASSQTDLAYEEYF.

This clonotype was seen repeatedly, ten times or more. The chain joins TRBV13 to TRBJ2-5; possible D gene TRBD2, 5 bases. V was pared by 4 bases and J by 4 bases, with 7 bases between. Germline V gene sequence: CDR1 PRHDT, CDR2 FYEKMQ (reference sequence). The length of the CDR3 is 12 residues. Here the CDR3 reads CASSSGVETQYF. CDR3 coding DNA: TGTGCCAGCAGCTCCGGGGTAGAGACCCAGTACTTC.

This chain uses TRBV7-2 with TRBJ2-5; 7 positions match TRBD1. The J segment lost 0 bases and the V segment lost 0 bases, leaving 4 bases of the junction unmatched. Germline lookup yields CDR1 SGHTA and CDR2 FQGNSA. The CDR3 has 16 amino acids. In nucleotides, the CDR3 is TGTGCCAGCAGCTTAGCCGGGACAGCGTACCAAGAGACCCAGTACTTC. Encoded protein: CASSLAGTAYQETQYF. Together with reference TRBV7-2 and TRBJ2-5, the CDR3 gives the full variable domain: GAGVSQSPSNKVTEKGKDVELRCDPISGHTALYWYRQSLGQGLEFLIYFQGNSAPDKSGLPSDRFSAERTGGSVSTLTIQRTQQEDSAVYLCASSLAGTAYQETQYFGPGTRLLVL.

This clonotype was counted at least ten times. The rearrangement links TRBV13 to TRBJ1-2; no definite D call. Germline V lookup: CDR1 PRHDT, CDR2 FYEKMQ (reference sequence). Trimming shortened V by 5 bases and J by 3 bases, and 10 bases separated the two germline ends. This CDR3 is built from 13 residues. The CDR3, as DNA: TGTGCCAGCAGCCTACTAGACCACTATGGCTACACCTTC. This gives the protein CASSLLDHYGYTF.

J is TRBJ1-2 and V is TRBV20-1; no clear D. The CDR3 runs to 13 residues. The germline CDR1 and CDR2 sequences are DFQATT and SNEGSKA (reference sequence). V shed 2 bases and J shed 4 bases, with 11 bases lying between them. CDR3 DNA sequence: TGCAGTGCTAGACCCCGGACGGGCTATGGCTACACCTTC. This sequence encodes CSARPRTGYGYTF.

In this sample, this clonotype turned up a few times. This may stem from a read error, because a much larger clone lies one nucleotide away. This chain connects TRBV13 to TRBJ1-1; 8 bases are shared with TRBD1. Germline CDR1 and CDR2: PRHDT and FYEKMQ (reference sequence). The CDR3 is 13 amino acids. CDR3 sequence: CVSSLRTGTEAFF. The CDR3 DNA reads TGTGTCAGCAGCTTAAGGACAGGGACTGAAGCTTTCTTT.

This clonotype qualifies as medium-sized. CDR3 nucleotides: TGCAGCGTTGTCGGGGGAGGCGAAAAACTGTTTTTT. Its protein is CSVVGGGEKLFF. V usage is TRBV29-1 and J usage is TRBJ1-4; D is possibly TRBD1 (5 bases). V was trimmed by 4 bases and J by 8 bases, leaving 11 bases between them. CDR1 is SQVTM and CDR2 is ANQGSEA in the germline V gene. CDR3 length: 12 amino acids.

By share, this clonotype ranks as medium-sized. The gene calls are TRBV13 and TRBJ1-1; D perhaps matches TRBD1 (5 bases). CDR3 size: 14 residues. Germline V CDR1 and CDR2: PRHDT, FYEKMQ (reference sequence). V was pared by 0 bases and J by 1 base, with 6 bases between. This CDR3 reads CASSLGGGNTEAFF. The CDR3 DNA reads TGTGCCAGCAGCTTAGGGGGGGGGAACACTGAAGCTTTCTTT. Filled out from reference TRBV13 and TRBJ1-1, the complete variable domain reads AAGVIQSPRHLIKEKRETATLKCYPIPRHDTVYWYQQGPGQDPQFLISFYEKMQSDKGSIPDRFSAQQFSDYHSELNMSSLELGDSALYFCASSLGGGNTEAFFGQGTRLTVV.

This clonotype was observed a handful of times. The genes are TRBV7-9 and TRBJ1-1; D uncertain. V shed 4 bases and J shed 1 base, with 7 bases lying between them. The CDR3 covers 13 residues. Looked up from germline, CDR1 is SEHNR and CDR2 is FQNEAQ (reference sequence). The DNA for the CDR3 is TGTGCCAGCAGCTACGGTTCGAACACTGAAGCTTTCTTT. Translated: CASSYGSNTEAFF.